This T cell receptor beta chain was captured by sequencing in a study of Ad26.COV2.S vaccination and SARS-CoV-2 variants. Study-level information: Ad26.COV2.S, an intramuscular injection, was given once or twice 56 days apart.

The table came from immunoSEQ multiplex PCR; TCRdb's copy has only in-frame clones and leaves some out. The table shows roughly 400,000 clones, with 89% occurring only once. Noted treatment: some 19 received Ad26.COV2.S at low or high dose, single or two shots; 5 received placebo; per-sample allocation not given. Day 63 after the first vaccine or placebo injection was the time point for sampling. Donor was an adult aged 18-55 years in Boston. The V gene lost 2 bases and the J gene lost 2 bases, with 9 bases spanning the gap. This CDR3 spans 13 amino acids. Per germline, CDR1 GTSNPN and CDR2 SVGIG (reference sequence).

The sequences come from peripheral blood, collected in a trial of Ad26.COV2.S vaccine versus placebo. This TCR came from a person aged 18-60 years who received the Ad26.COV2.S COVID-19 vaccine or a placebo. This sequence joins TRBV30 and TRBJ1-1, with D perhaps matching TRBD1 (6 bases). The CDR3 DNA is TGTGCCTGGAGTCCGGGACACAACACTGAAGCTTTCTTT. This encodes CAWSPGHNTEAFF.